This TCR beta chain was sequenced during a study of blood T cells in healthy people across ages. Notes on the study in general: The unknown donor CMV status may have confounded expanded clonotype changes.

Each donor gave roughly 9.1 milliliters of peripheral blood. A sample-barcoded 5' primer and a J-beta primer mix were used in a second PCR of roughly 6 to 11 cycles. Each CDR3 protein is one row after TCRdb ran MiXCR on the 5' RACE reads. The sample has 1.5 million to 2 million distinct CDR3 sequences, about 50% seen once; the top ten hold over 2%. Details on this clonotype: What it binds is not known.

The CDR3 is 13 amino acids. In germline, CDR1 is LNHNV, CDR2 YYDKDF (reference sequence). V was trimmed by 3 bases and J by 6 bases, leaving 9 bases between them. Sequencing was carried out using blood. V usage is TRBV15 and J usage is TRBJ2-1; D ambiguous. The source of this sequence is a woman aged 40 to 50 in good health. CDR3 bases: TGTGCCACCAGCAGCTTCAACGGCAATGAGCAGTTCTTC. Its protein product is CATSSFNGNEQFF.